These T cell receptor beta chains were read from a single sample in a study of T cells in Graves' hyperthyroidism and ophthalmopathy. TCRdb passed the multiplex PCR reads through MiXCR, listing each CDR3 protein once. Altogether over 200,000 distinct CDR3 sequences are present, around 17% being singletons, with the ten largest covering about two fifths. The sequenced sample consisted of blood. Receptor source: a man in his forties with Graves' hyperthyroidism. CDR3s include the opening cysteine and the closing phenylalanine or tryptophan. A D gene is named only where the DNA matches it firmly. Size is stated for part of the rows, as once, few or many counts, or as a class when the clone is expanded.

V	J	D	size	CDR3	DNA
TRBV7-2	TRBJ2-1	NA	NA	CASSQDAGFNEQFF	TGTGCCAGCAGCCAAGATGCGGGGTTTAATGAGCAGTTCTTC
TRBV20-1	TRBJ1-6	TRBD1	NA	CSAQDRGSPLHF	TGCAGTGCTCAGGACAGGGGTTCACCCCTCCACTTT
TRBV6-2/TRBV6-3	TRBJ1-1	NA	NA	CASSPRGGLQNTEAFF	TGTGCCAGCAGTCCCCGGGGGGGACTCCAGAACACTGAAGCTTTCTTT
TRBV7-2	TRBJ2-7	NA	NA	CASSQGDGSYEQYF	TGTGCCAGCAGCCAAGGGGACGGCTCCTACGAGCAGTACTTC
TRBV6-6	TRBJ1-1	NA	many	CASSYSSGMNTEAFF	TGTGCCAGCAGTTACAGTTCGGGCATGAACACTGAAGCTTTCTTT
TRBV5-1	TRBJ1-1	TRBD1	few	CASSPRPGTGLRTEAFF	TGCGCCAGCAGCCCCCGTCCCGGGACAGGGTTGAGGACTGAAGCTTTCTTT
TRBV7-2	TRBJ2-3	NA	many	CASSFRGKGDTQYF	TGTGCCAGCAGCTTCCGTGGGAAAGGGGATACGCAGTATTTT
TRBV5-1	TRBJ2-5	TRBD2	few	CASSLEWVRGVQETQYF	TGCGCCAGCAGCTTGGAATGGGTGCGGGGGGTACAAGAGACCCAGTACTTC
TRBV18	TRBJ2-2	NA	NA	CASSQLGRENTGELFF	TGTGCCAGCTCACAACTGGGACGGGAGAACACCGGGGAGCTGTTTTTT
TRBV2	TRBJ2-5	TRBD1	NA	CASSGRGGTGALAQYF	TGTGCCAGCAGTGGACGGGGTGGGACAGGGGCGTTGGCCCAGTACTTC
TRBV5-5	TRBJ1-2	TRBD1	few	CASSNLGQASYGYTF	TGTGCCAGCAGCAACCTCGGACAGGCCAGCTATGGCTACACCTTC
TRBV5-1	TRBJ2-5	NA	few	CASSLGGSKETQYF	TGCGCCAGCAGCTTGGGTGGCAGCAAAGAGACCCAGTACTTC
TRBV6-6	TRBJ2-7	NA	NA	CASSYSQGAYEQYF	TGTGCCAGCAGTTACTCACAGGGAGCCTACGAGCAGTACTTC
TRBV5-1	TRBJ1-3	NA	NA	CASSPRTAGNTIYF	TGCGCCAGCAGCCCCCGGACAGCTGGAAACACCATATATTTT
TRBV28	TRBJ2-4	NA	many	CASSPRRLENIQYF	TGTGCCAGCAGCCCCCGGCGACTTGAAAACATTCAGTACTTC
TRBV6-5	TRBJ2-3	TRBD1	many	CASSWDRLTDTQYF	TGTGCCAGCAGTTGGGACAGGCTCACAGATACGCAGTATTTT
TRBV20-1	TRBJ2-1	NA	many	CSAVGRGAGNEQFF	TGCAGTGCCGTTGGTAGAGGGGCTGGGAATGAGCAGTTCTTC
TRBV7-3	TRBJ2-7	TRBD2	NA	CASSPGAGGGYEQYF	TGTGCCAGCAGTCCCGGAGCGGGAGGGGGTTACGAGCAGTACTTC
TRBV12-3/TRBV12-4	TRBJ1-5	NA	NA	CASSLRGAQPQHF	TGTGCCAGCAGTTTAAGGGGGGCACAGCCCCAGCATTTT
TRBV6-5	TRBJ2-5	NA	NA	CASSYSSGGVAEETQYF	TGTGCCAGCAGTTACTCATCAGGCGGGGTAGCGGAAGAGACCCAGTACTTC
TRBV9	TRBJ2-7	NA	many	CASSVDSASSYEQYF	TGTGCCAGCAGCGTGGACAGCGCGAGCTCCTACGAGCAGTACTTC
TRBV30	TRBJ2-7	NA	once	CAWSVGSISYEQYF	TGTGCCTGGAGTGTTGGGAGTATCTCCTACGAGCAGTACTTC